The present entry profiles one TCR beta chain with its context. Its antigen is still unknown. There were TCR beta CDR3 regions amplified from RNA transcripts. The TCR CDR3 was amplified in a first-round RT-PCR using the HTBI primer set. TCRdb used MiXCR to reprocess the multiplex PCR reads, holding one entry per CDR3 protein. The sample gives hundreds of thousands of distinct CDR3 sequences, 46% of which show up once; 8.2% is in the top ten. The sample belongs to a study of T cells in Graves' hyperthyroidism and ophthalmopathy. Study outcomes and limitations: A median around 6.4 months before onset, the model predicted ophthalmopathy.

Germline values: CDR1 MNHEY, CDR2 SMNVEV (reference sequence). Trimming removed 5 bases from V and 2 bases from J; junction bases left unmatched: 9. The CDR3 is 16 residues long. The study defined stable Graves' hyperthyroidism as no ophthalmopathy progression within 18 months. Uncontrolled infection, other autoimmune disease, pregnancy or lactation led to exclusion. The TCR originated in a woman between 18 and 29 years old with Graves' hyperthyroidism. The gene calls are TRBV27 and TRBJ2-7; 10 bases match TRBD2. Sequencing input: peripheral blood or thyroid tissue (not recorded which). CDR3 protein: CASSMTLAGAAYEQYF. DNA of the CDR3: TGTGCCAGCAGTATGACTCTAGCGGGAGCGGCCTACGAGCAGTACTTC.